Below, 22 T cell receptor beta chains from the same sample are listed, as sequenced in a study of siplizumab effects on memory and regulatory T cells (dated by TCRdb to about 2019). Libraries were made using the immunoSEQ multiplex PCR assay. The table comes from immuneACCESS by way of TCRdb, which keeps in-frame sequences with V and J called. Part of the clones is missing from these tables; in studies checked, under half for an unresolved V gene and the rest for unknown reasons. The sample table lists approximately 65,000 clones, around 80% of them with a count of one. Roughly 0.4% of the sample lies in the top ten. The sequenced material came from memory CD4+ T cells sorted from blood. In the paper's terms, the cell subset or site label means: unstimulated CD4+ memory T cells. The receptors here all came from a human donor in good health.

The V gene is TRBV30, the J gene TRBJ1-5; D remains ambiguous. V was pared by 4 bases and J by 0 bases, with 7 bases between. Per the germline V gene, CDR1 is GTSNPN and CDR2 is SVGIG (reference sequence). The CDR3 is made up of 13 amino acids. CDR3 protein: CAWTGDSNQPQHF. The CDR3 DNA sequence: TGTGCCTGGACCGGGGATAGCAATCAGCCCCAGCATTTT.

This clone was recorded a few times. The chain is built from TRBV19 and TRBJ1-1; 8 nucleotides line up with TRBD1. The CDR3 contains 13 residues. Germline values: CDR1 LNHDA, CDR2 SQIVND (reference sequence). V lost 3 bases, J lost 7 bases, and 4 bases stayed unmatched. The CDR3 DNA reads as TGTGCCAGTAGTATGAGGACAGGGAGTGAAGCTTTCTTT. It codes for CASSMRTGSEAFF. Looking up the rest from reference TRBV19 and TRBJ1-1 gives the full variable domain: DGGITQSPKYLFRKEGQNVTLSCEQNLNHDAMYWYRQDPGQGLRLIYYSQIVNDFQKGDIAEGYSVSREKKESFPLTVTSAQKNPTAFYLCASSMRTGSEAFFGQGTRLTVV.

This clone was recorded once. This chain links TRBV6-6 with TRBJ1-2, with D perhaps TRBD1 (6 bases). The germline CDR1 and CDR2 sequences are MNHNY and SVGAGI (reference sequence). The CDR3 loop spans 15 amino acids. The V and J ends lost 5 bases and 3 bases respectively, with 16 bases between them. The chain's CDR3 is CASSAGAGVDYGYTF. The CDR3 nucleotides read TGTGCCAGCAGTGCGGGAGCAGGGGTGGACTATGGCTACACCTTC.

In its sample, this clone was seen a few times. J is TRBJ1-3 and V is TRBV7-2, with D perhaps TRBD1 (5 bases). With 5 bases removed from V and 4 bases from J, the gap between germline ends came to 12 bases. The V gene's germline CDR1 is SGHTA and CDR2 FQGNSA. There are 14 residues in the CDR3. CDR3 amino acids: CASSQLRVGNTIYF. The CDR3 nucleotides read TGTGCCAGCAGCCAGCTCAGGGTCGGAAACACCATATATTTT.

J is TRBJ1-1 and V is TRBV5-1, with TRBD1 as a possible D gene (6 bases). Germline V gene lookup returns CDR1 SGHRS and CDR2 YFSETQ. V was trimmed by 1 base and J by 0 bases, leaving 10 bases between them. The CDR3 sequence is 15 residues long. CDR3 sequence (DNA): TGCGCCAGCAGCTTGACCGGGACAATGAACACTGAAGCTTTCTTT. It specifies CASSLTGTMNTEAFF.

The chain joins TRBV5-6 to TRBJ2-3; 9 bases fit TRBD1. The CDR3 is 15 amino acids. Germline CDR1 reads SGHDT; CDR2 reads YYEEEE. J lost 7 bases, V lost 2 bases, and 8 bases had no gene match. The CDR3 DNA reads TGTGCCAGCAGCTTCCGGACAGGGGCCTCCTATACGCAGTATTTT. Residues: CASSFRTGASYTQYF.

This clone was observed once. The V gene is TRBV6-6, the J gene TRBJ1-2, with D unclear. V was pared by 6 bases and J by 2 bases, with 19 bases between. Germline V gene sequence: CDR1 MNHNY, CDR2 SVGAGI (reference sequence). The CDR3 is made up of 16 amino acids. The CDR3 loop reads CASRADRGLSNYGYTF. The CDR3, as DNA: TGTGCCAGCAGAGCGGATCGGGGATTGAGCAACTATGGCTACACCTTC.

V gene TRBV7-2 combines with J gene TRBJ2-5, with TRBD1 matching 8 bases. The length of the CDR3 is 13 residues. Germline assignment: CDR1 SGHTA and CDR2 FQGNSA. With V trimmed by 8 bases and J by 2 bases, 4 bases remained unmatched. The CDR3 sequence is CASRQGLQETQYF. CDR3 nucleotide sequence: TGTGCCAGCCGACAGGGGCTACAAGAGACCCAGTACTTC.

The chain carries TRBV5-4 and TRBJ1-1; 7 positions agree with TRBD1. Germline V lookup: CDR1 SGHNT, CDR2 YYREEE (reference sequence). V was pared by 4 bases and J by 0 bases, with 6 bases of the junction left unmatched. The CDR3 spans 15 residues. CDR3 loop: CASSARQGLNTEAFF. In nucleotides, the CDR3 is TGTGCCAGCAGCGCTCGACAGGGACTGAACACTGAAGCTTTCTTT.

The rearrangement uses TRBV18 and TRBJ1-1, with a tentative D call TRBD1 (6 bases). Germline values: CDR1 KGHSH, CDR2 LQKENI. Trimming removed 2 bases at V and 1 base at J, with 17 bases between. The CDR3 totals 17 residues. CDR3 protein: CASSPGLWGASNTEAFF. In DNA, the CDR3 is TGTGCCAGCTCACCAGGCTTGTGGGGGGCATCGAACACTGAAGCTTTCTTT.

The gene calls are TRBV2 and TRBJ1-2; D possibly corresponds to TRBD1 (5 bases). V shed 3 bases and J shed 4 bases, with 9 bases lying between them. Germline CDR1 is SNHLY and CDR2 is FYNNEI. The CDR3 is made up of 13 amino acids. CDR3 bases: TGTGCCAGCAGTGAGGGCGACAGCTATGGCTACACCTTC. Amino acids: CASSEGDSYGYTF. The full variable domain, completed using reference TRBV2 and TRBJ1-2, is EPEVTQTPSHQVTQMGQEVILRCVPISNHLYFYWYRQILGQKVEFLVSFYNNEISEKSEIFDDQFSVERPDGSNFTLKIRSTKLEDSAMYFCASSEGDSYGYTFGSGTRLTVV.

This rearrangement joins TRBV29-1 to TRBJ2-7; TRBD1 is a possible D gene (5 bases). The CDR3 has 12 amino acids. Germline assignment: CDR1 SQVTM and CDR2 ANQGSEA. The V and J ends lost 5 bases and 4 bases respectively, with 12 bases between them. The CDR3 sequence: CSVQQGSYEQYF. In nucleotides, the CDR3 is TGCAGCGTTCAGCAGGGCTCGTACGAGCAGTACTTC.

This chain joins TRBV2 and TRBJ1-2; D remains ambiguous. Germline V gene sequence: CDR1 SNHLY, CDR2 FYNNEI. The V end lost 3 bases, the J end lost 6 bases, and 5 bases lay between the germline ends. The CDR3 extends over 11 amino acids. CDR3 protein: CASSDRDGYTF. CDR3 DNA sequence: TGTGCCAGCAGTGACCGAGATGGCTACACCTTC.

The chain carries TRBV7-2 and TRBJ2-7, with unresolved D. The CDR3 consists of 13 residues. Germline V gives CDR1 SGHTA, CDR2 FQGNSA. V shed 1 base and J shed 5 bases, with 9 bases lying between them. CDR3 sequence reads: CASSLELAHEQYF. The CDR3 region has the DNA TGTGCCAGCAGCTTAGAACTCGCACACGAGCAGTACTTC.

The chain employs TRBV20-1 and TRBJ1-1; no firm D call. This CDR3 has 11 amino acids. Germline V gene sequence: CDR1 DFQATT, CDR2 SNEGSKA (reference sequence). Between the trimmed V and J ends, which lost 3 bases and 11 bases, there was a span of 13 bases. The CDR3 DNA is TGCAGTGCTAGCCAGTCCTCTGTGGCTTTCTTT. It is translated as CSASQSSVAFF.

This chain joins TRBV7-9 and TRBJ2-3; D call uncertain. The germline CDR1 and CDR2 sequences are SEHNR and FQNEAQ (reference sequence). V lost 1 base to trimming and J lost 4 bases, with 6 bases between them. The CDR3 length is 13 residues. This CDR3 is CASSLGWADTQYF. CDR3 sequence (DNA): TGTGCCAGCAGCTTAGGATGGGCAGATACGCAGTATTTT.

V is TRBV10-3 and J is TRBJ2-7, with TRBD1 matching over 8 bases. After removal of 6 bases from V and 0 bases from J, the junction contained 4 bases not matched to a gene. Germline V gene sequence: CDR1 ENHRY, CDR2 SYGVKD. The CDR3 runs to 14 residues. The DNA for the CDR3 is TGTGCCATCAGCGGGACAGGTGACTCCTACGAGCAGTACTTC. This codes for CAISGTGDSYEQYF.

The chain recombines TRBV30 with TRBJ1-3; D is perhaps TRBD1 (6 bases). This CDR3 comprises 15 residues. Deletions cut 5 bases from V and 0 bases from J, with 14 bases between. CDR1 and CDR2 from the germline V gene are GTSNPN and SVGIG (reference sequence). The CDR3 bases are TGTGCCTGGGGCCTCAGGGGCCCCTCTGGAAACACCATATATTTT. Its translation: CAWGLRGPSGNTIYF. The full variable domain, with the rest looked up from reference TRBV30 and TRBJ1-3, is SQTIHQWPATLVQPVGSPLSLECTVEGTSNPNLYWYRQAAGRGLQLLFYSVGIGQISSEVPQNLSASRPQDRQFILSSKKLLLSDSGFYLCAWGLRGPSGNTIYFGEGSWLTVV.

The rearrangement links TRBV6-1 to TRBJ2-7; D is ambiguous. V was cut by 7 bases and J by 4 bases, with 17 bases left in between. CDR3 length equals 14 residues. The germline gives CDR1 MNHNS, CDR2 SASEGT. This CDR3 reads CASNFEGPTYEQYF. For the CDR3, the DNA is TGTGCCAGCAATTTCGAAGGGCCAACGTACGAGCAGTACTTC.

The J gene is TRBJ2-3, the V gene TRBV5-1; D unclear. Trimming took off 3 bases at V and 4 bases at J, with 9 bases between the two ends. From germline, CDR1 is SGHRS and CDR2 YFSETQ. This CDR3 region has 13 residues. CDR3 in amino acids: CASSWPGADTQYF. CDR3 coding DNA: TGCGCCAGCAGCTGGCCTGGGGCAGATACGCAGTATTTT.

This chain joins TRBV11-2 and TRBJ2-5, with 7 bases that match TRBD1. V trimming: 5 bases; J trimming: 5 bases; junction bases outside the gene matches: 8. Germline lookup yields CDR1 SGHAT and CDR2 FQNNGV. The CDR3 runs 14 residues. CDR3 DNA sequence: TGTGCCAGCAGCGGGAGCAGACAGGGTGAGACCCAGTACTTC. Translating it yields CASSGSRQGETQYF.

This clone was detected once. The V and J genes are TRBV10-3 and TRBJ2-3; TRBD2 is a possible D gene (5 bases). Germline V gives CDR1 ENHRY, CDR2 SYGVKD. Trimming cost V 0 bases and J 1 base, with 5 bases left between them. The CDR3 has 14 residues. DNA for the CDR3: TGTGCCATCAGTGAGTCGAGGGGCACAGATACGCAGTATTTT. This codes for CAISESRGTDTQYF.